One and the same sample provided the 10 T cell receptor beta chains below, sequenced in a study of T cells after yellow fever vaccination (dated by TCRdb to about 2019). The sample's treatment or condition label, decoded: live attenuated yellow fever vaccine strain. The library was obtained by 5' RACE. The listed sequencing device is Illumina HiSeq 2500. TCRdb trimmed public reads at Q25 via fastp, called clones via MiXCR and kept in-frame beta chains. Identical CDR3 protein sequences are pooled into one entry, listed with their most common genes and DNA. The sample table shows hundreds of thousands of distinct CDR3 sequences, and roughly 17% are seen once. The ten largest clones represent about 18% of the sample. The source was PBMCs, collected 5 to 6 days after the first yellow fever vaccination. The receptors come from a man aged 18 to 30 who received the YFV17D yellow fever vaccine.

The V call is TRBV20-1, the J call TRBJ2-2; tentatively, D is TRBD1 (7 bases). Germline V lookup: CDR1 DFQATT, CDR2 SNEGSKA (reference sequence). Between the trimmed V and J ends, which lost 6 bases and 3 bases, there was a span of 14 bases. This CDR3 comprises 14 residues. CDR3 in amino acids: CSAPGGLHTGELFF. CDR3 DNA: TGCAGTGCCCCAGGGGGACTGCACACCGGGGAGCTGTTTTTT.

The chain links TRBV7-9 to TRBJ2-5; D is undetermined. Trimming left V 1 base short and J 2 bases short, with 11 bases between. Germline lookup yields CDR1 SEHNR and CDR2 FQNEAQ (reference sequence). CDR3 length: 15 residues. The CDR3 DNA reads TGTGCCAGCAGCTTAGTGTTGGGCGCTCAAGAGACCCAGTACTTC. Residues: CASSLVLGAQETQYF.

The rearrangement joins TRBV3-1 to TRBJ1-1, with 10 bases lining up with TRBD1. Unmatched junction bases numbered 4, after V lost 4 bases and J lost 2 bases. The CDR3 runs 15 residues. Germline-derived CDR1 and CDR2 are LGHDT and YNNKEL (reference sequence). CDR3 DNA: TGTGCCAGCAGCCCAACGACAGGGGGCAACACTGAAGCTTTCTTT. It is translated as CASSPTTGGNTEAFF.

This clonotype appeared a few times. CDR3 DNA sequence: TGTGCCAGCAGCATGACAGCAGATCAGCCCCAGCATTTT. The encoded protein is CASSMTADQPQHF. The chain recombines TRBV6-6 with TRBJ1-5, with D maybe TRBD1 (5 bases). Germline lookup yields CDR1 MNHNY and CDR2 SVGAGI (reference sequence). The V end lost 6 bases, the J end lost 5 bases, and 11 bases lay between the germline ends. CDR3 size: 13 residues.

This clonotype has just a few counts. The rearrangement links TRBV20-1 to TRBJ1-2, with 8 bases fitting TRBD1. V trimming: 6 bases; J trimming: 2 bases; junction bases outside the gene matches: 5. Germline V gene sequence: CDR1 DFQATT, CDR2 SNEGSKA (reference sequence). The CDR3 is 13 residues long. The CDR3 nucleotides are TGCAGTGCGACTCGACAGGGGAACTATGGCTACACCTTC. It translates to CSATRQGNYGYTF.

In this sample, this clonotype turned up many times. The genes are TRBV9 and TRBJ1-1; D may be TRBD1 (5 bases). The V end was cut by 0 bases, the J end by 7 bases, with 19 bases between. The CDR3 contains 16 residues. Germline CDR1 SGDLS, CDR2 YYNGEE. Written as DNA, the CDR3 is TGTGCCAGCAGCGTAGGGGTTTTGGGACTCCAAGGTGAAGCTTTCTTT. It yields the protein CASSVGVLGLQGEAFF.

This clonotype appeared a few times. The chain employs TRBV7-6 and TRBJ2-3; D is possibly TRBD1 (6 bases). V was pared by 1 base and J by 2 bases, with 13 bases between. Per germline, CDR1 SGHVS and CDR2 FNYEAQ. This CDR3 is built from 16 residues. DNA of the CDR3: TGTGCCAGCAGCTTAGTAGCACGGGGACACACAGATACGCAGTATTTT. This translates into CASSLVARGHTDTQYF.

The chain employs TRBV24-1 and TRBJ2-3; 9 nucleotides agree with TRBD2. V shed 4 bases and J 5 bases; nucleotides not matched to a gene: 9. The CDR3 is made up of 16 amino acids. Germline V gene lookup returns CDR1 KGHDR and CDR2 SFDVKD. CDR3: CATSDAVAGGLDTQYF. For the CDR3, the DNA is TGTGCCACCAGTGACGCGGTGGCGGGGGGGCTAGATACGCAGTATTTT.

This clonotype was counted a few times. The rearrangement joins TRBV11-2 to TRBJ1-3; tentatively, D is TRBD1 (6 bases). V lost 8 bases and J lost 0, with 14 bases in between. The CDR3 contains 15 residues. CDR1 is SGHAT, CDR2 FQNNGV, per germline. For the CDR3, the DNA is TGTGCCAGCTCCCGACAGGCGGACTCTGGAAACACCATATATTTT. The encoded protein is CASSRQADSGNTIYF.

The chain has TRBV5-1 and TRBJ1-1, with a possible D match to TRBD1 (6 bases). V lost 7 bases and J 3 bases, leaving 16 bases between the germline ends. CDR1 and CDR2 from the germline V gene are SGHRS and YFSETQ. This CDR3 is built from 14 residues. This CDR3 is CASCWGGADTEAFF. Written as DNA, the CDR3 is TGCGCCAGCTGTTGGGGGGGGGCGGACACTGAAGCTTTCTTT.